This TCR beta chain was captured in a study of shared clonotypes between healthy human individuals. The assay was immunoSEQ multiplex PCR, and TCRdb's table has in-frame clones only and misses some. Altogether 2 million to 3 million clones are present, approximately 93% being singletons, with the ten largest covering roughly 0.36%. The origin of this receptor is a man between 18 and 35 years old in good health. Some clones in this sample may be carry-over from other donors' samples. Sequencing input: naive CD4+ T cells from PBMCs. Subset: CD45RA+ positively selected.

The CDR3 bases are TGTGCCAGCAGTTCTCTTGGGGCGGCGAGCACTGAAGCTTTCTTT. Translating it yields CASSSLGAASTEAFF. V gene TRBV27 combines with J gene TRBJ1-1; perhaps TRBD1 as D (5 bases). The CDR3 length is 15 residues. The germline CDR1 and CDR2 sequences are MNHEY and SMNVEV (reference sequence). Trimming shortened V by 4 bases and J by 4 bases, and 16 bases separated the two germline ends.